Listed here are 7 T cell receptor beta chains from one sample, sequenced in a study of T-cell memory formation after mild COVID-19. TCRdb used MiXCR to reprocess the 5' RACE reads, holding one entry per CDR3 protein. Among over 500,000 distinct CDR3 sequences listed, roughly 17% were seen once. Specimen: PBMCs or a T cell subset sorted from them (not recorded which). The receptors shown here come from an adult woman who had mild COVID-19 (a few samples of this study predate the infection). Cell type and time point are not known.

This clonotype has more than one count but fewer than ten. The rearrangement joins TRBV20-1 to TRBJ1-3; D is possibly TRBD1 (6 bases). CDR1 is DFQATT and CDR2 is SNEGSKA in the germline V gene (reference sequence). This CDR3 comprises 17 residues. V was shortened by 3 bases and J by 0 bases, with 18 bases between the two germline ends. The CDR3 sequence: CSARKGGGSSSGNTIYF. In DNA form, the CDR3 reads TGCAGTGCTAGGAAAGGTGGGGGCAGCTCCTCTGGAAACACCATATATTTT.

The chain has TRBV15 and TRBJ2-1; 7 positions match TRBD1. With 0 bases clipped from V and 6 bases from J, the junction kept 5 bases outside the gene matches. The CDR3 runs to 15 residues. The germline V gene encodes CDR1 LNHNV and CDR2 YYDKDF (reference sequence). DNA for the CDR3: TGTGCCACCAGCAGAGATTGGGGACAGTTCAATGAGCAGTTCTTC. Protein: CATSRDWGQFNEQFF.

This clonotype was picked up a small number of times. The rearrangement uses TRBV12-3 or TRBV12-4 and TRBJ2-1; possibly TRBD2 for D (6 bases). The V gene lost 5 bases and the J gene lost 6 bases, with 11 bases spanning the gap. The CDR3 runs 13 residues. As DNA, the CDR3 is TGTGCCAGCAGTGGGACTGCGATCAATGAGCAGTTCTTC. Translating gives CASSGTAINEQFF.

This clonotype has ten or more counts. V usage is TRBV29-1 and J usage is TRBJ2-6; no reliable D call. Germline assignment: CDR1 SQVTM and CDR2 ANQGSEA. This CDR3 is built from 12 residues. V was trimmed by 5 bases and J by 0 bases, leaving 2 bases between them. The CDR3 is CSVNSGANVLTF. CDR3 nucleotide sequence: TGCAGCGTTAACTCTGGGGCCAACGTCCTGACTTTC.

This clonotype was seen a few times. V usage is TRBV10-3 and J usage is TRBJ1-2, with D maybe TRBD1 (6 bases). There are 15 residues in the CDR3. Trimming cost V 0 bases and J 6 bases, with 14 bases left between them. CDR1 and CDR2 from the germline V gene are ENHRY and SYGVKD. CDR3 coding DNA: TGTGCCATCAGTGAGTCGAAGTACGGGGGCGATGGCTACACCTTC. Amino acid sequence: CAISESKYGGDGYTF.

In its sample, this clonotype was seen a few times. This sequence joins TRBV5-1 and TRBJ1-1, with 9 nucleotides matching TRBD1. Germline V gene data show CDR1 as SGHRS and CDR2 as YFSETQ. With 2 bases clipped from V and 3 bases from J, the junction kept 5 bases outside the gene matches. The CDR3 sequence is 15 residues long. CDR3 sequence: CASSLGDRGYTEAFF. Here the CDR3 DNA reads TGCGCCAGCAGCTTAGGCGACAGGGGGTACACTGAAGCTTTCTTT. Drawing the rest from reference TRBV5-1 and TRBJ1-1, the complete variable domain is KAGVTQTPRYLIKTRGQQVTLSCSPISGHRSVSWYQQTPGQGLQFLFEYFSETQRNKGNFPGRFSGRQFSNSRSEMNVSTLELGDSALYLCASSLGDRGYTEAFFGQGTRLTVV.

This clonotype was detected many times. V and J are TRBV4-1 and TRBJ1-6; 7 bases match TRBD1. CDR3 length: 15 amino acids. Germline V gene sequence: CDR1 MGHRA, CDR2 YSYEKL. Unmatched junction bases numbered 16, after V lost 7 bases and J lost 13 bases. CDR3 residues: CASTRGTDLIQPLHF. CDR3 nucleotides: TGCGCCAGCACCAGGGGGACCGATTTAATTCAGCCCCTCCACTTT.